This T cell receptor beta chain was found in a study of graft-versus-host responses after intestinal transplantation. Across the study: Among the recipients, transplants were multivisceral, liver-intestinal, or isolated intestinal. Every one of the recipients received anti-thymocyte globulin induction and afterwards took tacrolimus and steroids for around 3 years.

Data came from immunoSEQ multiplex PCR; TCRdb stores just in-frame clones and leaves some out. Of some 120,000 clones listed, 90% are singletons. The junction had 8 bases not matched to a gene; V was cut back by 2 bases and J by 2 bases. The CDR3 contains 16 residues. Germline values: CDR1 LNHDA, CDR2 SQIVND (reference sequence). A word on this clone: Its antigen is currently unknown.

Findings and caveats of the study: Early post-transplant HvG declines tracked with peak circulating GvH clone levels.

The chain recombines TRBV19 with TRBJ2-5, with TRBD2 matching over 7 bases. Sequenced here: unstimulated CD4+ T cells sorted from spleen or lymph node cells, sampled before intestinal transplant. The clonotype was recovered from a human donor who received an intestinal transplant. Written as DNA, the CDR3 is TGTGCCAGTAGTATATCCGTAGGGCGGGGGCAAGAGACCCAGTACTTC. Protein sequence: CASSISVGRGQETQYF.